The TCR beta chain under discussion was sequenced for a study of blood T cell repertoires in COVID-19. The data were produced by immunoSEQ multiplex PCR, yet TCRdb's version contains in-frame clones alone and is incomplete. The table lists about 110,000 clones, about 82% of them singletons, with about 6.3% in the top ten. Germline CDR1 reads ENHRY; CDR2 reads SYGVKD. CDR3 size: 13 residues. Trimming shortened V by 4 bases and J by 1 base, and 7 bases separated the two germline ends. Specimen: peripheral blood. The sequence derives from a man older than 75 with COVID-19, enrolled during active disease. This chain connects TRBV10-3 to TRBJ1-1; D is uncertain. The CDR3 protein is CAISAAQNTEAFF. The DNA of the CDR3 is TGTGCCATCAGTGCTGCACAGAACACTGAAGCTTTCTTT.